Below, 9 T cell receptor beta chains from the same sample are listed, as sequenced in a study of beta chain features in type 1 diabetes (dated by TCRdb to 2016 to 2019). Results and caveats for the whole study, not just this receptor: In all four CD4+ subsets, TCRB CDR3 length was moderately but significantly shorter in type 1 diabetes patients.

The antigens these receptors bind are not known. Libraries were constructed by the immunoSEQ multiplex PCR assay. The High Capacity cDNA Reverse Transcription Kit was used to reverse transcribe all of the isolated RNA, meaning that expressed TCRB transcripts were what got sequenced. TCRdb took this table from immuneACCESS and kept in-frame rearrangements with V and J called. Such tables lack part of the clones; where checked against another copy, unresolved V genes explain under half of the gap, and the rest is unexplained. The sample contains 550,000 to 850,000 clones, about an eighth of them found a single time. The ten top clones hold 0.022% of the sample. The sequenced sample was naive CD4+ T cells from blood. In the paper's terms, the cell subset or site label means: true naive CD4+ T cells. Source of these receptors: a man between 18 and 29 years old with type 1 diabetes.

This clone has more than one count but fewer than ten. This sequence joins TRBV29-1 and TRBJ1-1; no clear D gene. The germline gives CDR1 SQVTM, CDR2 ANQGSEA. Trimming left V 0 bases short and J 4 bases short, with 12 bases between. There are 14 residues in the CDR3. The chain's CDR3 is CSVEESLGITEAFF. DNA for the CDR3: TGCAGCGTTGAAGAGTCACTGGGGATCACTGAAGCTTTCTTT.

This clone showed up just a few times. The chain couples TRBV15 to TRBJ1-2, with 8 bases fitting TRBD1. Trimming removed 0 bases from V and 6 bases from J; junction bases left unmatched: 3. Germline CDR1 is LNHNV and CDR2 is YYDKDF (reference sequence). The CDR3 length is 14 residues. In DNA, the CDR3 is TGTGCCACCAGCAGAGACAGGGGGCAGGATGGCTACACCTTC. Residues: CATSRDRGQDGYTF.

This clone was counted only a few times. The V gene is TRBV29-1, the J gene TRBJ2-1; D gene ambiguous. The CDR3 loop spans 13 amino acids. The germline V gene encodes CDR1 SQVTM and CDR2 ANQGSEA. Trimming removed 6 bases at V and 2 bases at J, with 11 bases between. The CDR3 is CSVWRKTYNEQFF. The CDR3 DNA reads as TGCAGCGTGTGGCGGAAGACCTACAATGAGCAGTTCTTC.

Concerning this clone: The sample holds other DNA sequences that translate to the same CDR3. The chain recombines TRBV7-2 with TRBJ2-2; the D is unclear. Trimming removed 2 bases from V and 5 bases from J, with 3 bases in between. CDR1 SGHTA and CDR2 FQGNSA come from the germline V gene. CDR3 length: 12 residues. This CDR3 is CASSLSTGELFF. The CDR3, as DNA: TGTGCCAGCAGCTTATCGACCGGGGAGCTGTTTTTT.

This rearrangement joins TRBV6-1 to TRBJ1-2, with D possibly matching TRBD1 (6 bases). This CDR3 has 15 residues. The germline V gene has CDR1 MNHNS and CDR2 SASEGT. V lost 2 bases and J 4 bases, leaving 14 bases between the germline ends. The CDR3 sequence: CASSEFTRDTYGYTF. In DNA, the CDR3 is TGTGCCAGCAGTGAATTCACCCGGGACACCTATGGCTACACCTTC.

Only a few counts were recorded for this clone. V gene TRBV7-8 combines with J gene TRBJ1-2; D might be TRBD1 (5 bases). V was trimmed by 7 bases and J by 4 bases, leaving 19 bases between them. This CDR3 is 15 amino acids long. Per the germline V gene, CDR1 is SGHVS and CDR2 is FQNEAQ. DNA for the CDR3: TGTGCCAGCACCCACCTTTTCCAGGGCCTCTATGGCTACACCTTC. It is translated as CASTHLFQGLYGYTF.

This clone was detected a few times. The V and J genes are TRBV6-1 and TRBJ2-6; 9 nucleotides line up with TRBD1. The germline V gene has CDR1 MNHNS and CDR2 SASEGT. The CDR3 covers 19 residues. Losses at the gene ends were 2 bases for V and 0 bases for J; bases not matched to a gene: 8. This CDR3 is CASSEKGGQGHSGANVLTF. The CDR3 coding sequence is TGTGCCAGCAGTGAAAAGGGGGGACAGGGCCACTCTGGGGCCAACGTCCTGACTTTC.

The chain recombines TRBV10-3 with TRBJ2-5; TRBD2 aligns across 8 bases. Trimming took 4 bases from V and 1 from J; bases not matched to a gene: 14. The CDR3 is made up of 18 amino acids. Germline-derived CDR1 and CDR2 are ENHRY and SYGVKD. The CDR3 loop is CAISGEGGQRGFQETQYF. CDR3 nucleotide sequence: TGTGCCATCAGTGGCGAGGGCGGGCAGCGGGGGTTCCAAGAGACCCAGTACTTC.

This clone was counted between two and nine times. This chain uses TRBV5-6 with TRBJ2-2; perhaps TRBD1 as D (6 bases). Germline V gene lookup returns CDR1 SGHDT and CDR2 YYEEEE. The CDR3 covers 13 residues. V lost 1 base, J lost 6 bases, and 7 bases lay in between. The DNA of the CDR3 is TGTGCCAGCAGCTTGACAGGGTCCGGGGAGCTGTTTTTT. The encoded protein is CASSLTGSGELFF.